A single sample is the source of the 3 T cell receptor beta chains below, sequenced in a study of T cells in Graves' hyperthyroidism and ophthalmopathy. It was RNA transcripts that yielded the amplified TCR beta CDR3 regions. HTBI primers were used for first-round RT-PCR of the TCR CDR3. In TCRdb, the multiplex PCR reads were re-called with MiXCR into one record per CDR3 protein. The sample contains under 250,000 distinct CDR3 sequences, roughly 18% of which appear only once. Source material: blood. These receptors originate from a man aged 45-60 years with Graves' hyperthyroidism.

This clonotype appeared many times. The chain combines TRBV11-3 with TRBJ2-1; 10 bases map to TRBD2. V shed 5 bases and J 2 bases; nucleotides not matched to a gene: 3. The CDR3 runs 15 residues. Germline assignment: CDR1 SGHNT and CDR2 YENEEA. DNA for the CDR3: TGTGCCAGCAGCCAAGGACTAGCGGCCTACAATGAGCAGTTCTTC. Translation gives CASSQGLAAYNEQFF.

This clonotype was picked up a small number of times. The V and J genes are TRBV20-1 and TRBJ1-2, with 8 nucleotides matching TRBD1. This CDR3 has 15 residues. After removal of 5 bases from V and 6 bases from J, the junction contained 14 bases not matched to a gene. Germline V gene data show CDR1 as DFQATT and CDR2 as SNEGSKA (reference sequence). The CDR3 DNA reads as TGCAGTGCTCCCCCCCTATTGCCACAGGGGGATGGCTACACCTTC. Its translation is CSAPPLLPQGDGYTF.

This clonotype has at least ten counts. V is TRBV2 and J is TRBJ2-3; TRBD2 agrees at 10 bases. V was clipped by 7 bases and J by 5 bases; unmatched bases: 6. Germline V lookup: CDR1 SNHLY, CDR2 FYNNEI. The CDR3 has 14 residues. The CDR3 reads CASKSGRAVDTQYF. In DNA form, the CDR3 reads TGTGCCAGCAAAAGCGGGAGGGCCGTAGATACGCAGTATTTT. The full variable domain, completed using reference TRBV2 and TRBJ2-3, is EPEVTQTPSHQVTQMGQEVILRCVPISNHLYFYWYRQILGQKVEFLVSFYNNEISEKSEIFDDQFSVERPDGSNFTLKIRSTKLEDSAMYFCASKSGRAVDTQYFGPGTRLTVL.